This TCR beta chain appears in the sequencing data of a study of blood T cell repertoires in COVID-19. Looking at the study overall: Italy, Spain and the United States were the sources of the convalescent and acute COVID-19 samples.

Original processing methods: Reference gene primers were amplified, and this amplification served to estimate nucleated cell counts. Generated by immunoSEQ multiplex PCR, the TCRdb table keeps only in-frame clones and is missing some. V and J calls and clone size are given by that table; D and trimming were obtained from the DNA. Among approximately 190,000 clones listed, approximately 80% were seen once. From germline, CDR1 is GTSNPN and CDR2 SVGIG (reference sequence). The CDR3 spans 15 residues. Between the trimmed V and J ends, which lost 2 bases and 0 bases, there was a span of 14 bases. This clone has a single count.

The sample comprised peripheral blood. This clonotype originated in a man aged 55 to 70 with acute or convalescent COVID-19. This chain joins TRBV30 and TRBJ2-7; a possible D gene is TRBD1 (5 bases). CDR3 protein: CAWSKGQGASYEQYF. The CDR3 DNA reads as TGTGCCTGGAGTAAAGGGCAGGGCGCCTCCTACGAGCAGTACTTC.